This T cell receptor (beta chain) was captured in a study of cytomegalovirus exposure and HLA in healthy donors (dated by TCRdb to 2016 to 2017). For the wider study: An earlier analysis of about 560 of the donors reported approximately 260 Gb of sequence data and 117 million unique TCR beta sequences obtained from approximately 180 million T cells. About 280 gigabases of sequencing data and around 85 million unique TCR sequences made up an early release that covered some 640 HLA-typed donors. The genetic ancestry cluster associated with self-reported Caucasian donors included 81% of the 350 to 500 genotyped donors. The study aimed to test whether cataloging public T cell receptors could reveal signatures of past pathogen exposure. Using immunosequencing, the study profiled T cell repertoires from about 620 subjects and related those repertoires to cytomegalovirus serostatus. Along with the roughly 700-subject first cohort, a separate validation cohort of more than 90 different subjects was used. The study combined high-throughput TCR immunosequencing, statistical association of individual TCRs with disease status, and machine learning to predict cytomegalovirus infection status. A later analysis re-analyzed previously published TCR beta repertoires from 660 or so donors and added high-resolution HLA genotyping to study TCR occurrence patterns. Rather than using new phenotypic data, the later analysis identified candidate immune exposures from TCR beta sequences and from how often those sequences occurred across donors. In an earlier analysis of 500 to 650 of the donors, high-throughput TCR beta sequencing was used to judge whether each TCR beta V gene segment behaved as functional or pseudogenic. Donor age, sex, ethnicity and CMV serostatus were compiled together with the repertoire data. In a later genetic analysis, genome-wide SNP genotypes for about 55% of the roughly 700 donors were used, and that subset was treated as a discovery cohort. All discovery cohort repertoires had been generated on a single sequencing platform. HLA typing included class I and class II loci at four-digit resolution. Typing coverage varied by locus: about 629-640 donors for A, B, C, DRB1 and DQB1; around 560 for DQA1; approximately 610 for DPA1; roughly 450 for DPB1. Because of strong linkage in the cohort, roughly five DR-DQ haplotypes were treated as single units for association and clustering. Across approximately 400 genotyped donors of the cohort, an average of roughly 230,000 unique TCR beta nucleotide sequences per donor were sequenced, and roughly 17% of those sequences were non-productive.

Turning to this clone: No cognate antigen has been identified for it. Base qualities were left out, and no much larger clone turns up one base away.

The library relied on the immunoSEQ multiplex PCR assay. The multiplex PCR relied on a mix of 60 forward primers for TCR Vbeta segments and 13 reverse primers for TCR Jbeta segments. The CDR3 region of rearranged TCR beta genes was amplified from genomic DNA with a multiplex PCR assay. The Illumina HiSeq System was used to sequence the amplified TCR beta libraries as 87-base-pair reads. In the source study's methods: Across the 500 to 700 repertoires, a later analysis counted 75 million to 90 million unique TCR beta chains, around 11 million of which were shared by at least two donors. A nearest-neighbor algorithm error-corrected the raw reads and collapsed the reads into unique sequences, merging closely related sequences to remove PCR and sequencing errors. CDR3 sequences were aligned to IMGT reference sequences to assign V, D and J gene segments. For a sequence to be retained, at least a six-nucleotide match to both a V gene segment and a J gene segment was required. Rearrangements were classified as productive when the CDR3 lacked stop codons and remained in frame with V and J, and all other rearrangements were classified as non-productive. Following IMGT convention, CDR3 was defined as the stretch from the second conserved V-encoded cysteine to the conserved J-encoded phenylalanine. The earlier analysis of about 500 of the donors excluded sequences that lacked an unambiguous match to a single V gene segment. An earlier analysis of almost 600 of the donors classified V segments as functional when productive rearrangements were above 56.7% and as segregating when the standard deviation between donors was above 5%. To diagnose cytomegalovirus status from the catalog of TCR beta chain sequences, a statistical classification framework was built. V and J gene assignment, in a later analysis, came from comparing TCR nucleotide sequences with IMGT/GENE-DB human TR gene sequences. Using the TCRdist pipeline, a later analysis assigned CDR3 sequences along with most-parsimonious VDJ recombination scenarios. In a later analysis, every TCR beta chain was defined by the combination of its CDR3 amino acid sequence and its V-gene family, and reads without a unique V-gene family were dropped. As a way to deal with suspected cross-contamination and a sequencing artifact, a later analysis dropped roughly 620 nucleotide sequences that were highly shared and had low generation probability. In a later analysis, a clonal expansion index for each public chain was calculated from normalized within-repertoire ranks of inferred template counts. A later analysis computed generation probabilities with a VDJ recombination model fitted to out-of-frame rearrangements, and checked the results against IGoR. Hypergeometric tests were used in a later analysis to score TCR-TCR, TCR-HLA and TCR-CMV co-occurrence, with a repertoire-size bias correction applied to the TCR pairs. False discovery rates were estimated in a later analysis by permuting HLA or CMV assignments 20 times. In a later analysis, co-occurring TCRs were grouped with DBSCAN, and TCRdist sequence similarity was added when clustering was performed within HLA-allele-positive subsets. Co-occurrence clustering excluded repertoires with fewer than 30,000 or more than 120,000 public chains, plus five with anomalous nucleotide sharing. The table was pulled from immuneACCESS by TCRdb, which kept in-frame rearrangements only. Such tables lose some clones; where checked, under half of the loss comes from unresolved V genes, and the rest has no known cause. That table gives V, J and clone size, and the DNA gave D and trimming. The sample table contains 150,000 to 200,000 clones; only one count was recorded for around 68% of them. The ten largest clones add up to less than 1.5% of the sample.

In total, around 600 healthy bone marrow donors made up the cohort. All cohort members were sampled while nominally healthy, although unrecorded immune exposures were likely present. The donor tested CMV seronegative, placing the donor among the roughly 350 seronegative members of the cohort. A peripheral blood sample was provided by each donor, and peripheral blood mononuclear cells were used for TCR beta sequencing. Genomic DNA was extracted from the blood cell samples with the Qiagen DNeasy Blood Extraction Kit. The paper's findings and limits, for the study overall: A further reported finding was that TCR beta sequences accurately predicted the HLA-A and HLA-B alleles for most subjects in the first cohort. In a later analysis, HLA-associated TCR beta chains were found to be more clonally expanded and to have lower generation probabilities than equally common non-associated chains. The classifier was reported to diagnose cytomegalovirus status with high specificity and sensitivity in both the original and validation cohorts. Specific HLA alleles were associated with 16,951 TCR beta sequences at a false discovery rate of 0.05 in a later analysis. It was suggested by the authors that the approach could potentially be generalized to other disease states and immunological phenotypes. Assigning TCR associations to individual alleles was difficult when HLA alleles, especially DR and DQ, strongly co-occurred. For the cohort, immune exposure information was limited to CMV serostatus. Roughly uniform sequencing depth across donors was assumed in presence/absence analyses, although this assumption may not hold. The 87-base-pair reads could not distinguish some IMGT-functional V segments, including TRBV6-2 and TRBV6-3, so those segments were excluded. A later analysis reported that several top co-occurrence clusters appeared linked to parvovirus B19, influenza, CMV and Epstein-Barr virus. Linkage disequilibrium might explain the correlated functional status among segregating V segments, but an unknown experimental factor could not be excluded. A few of the identified cytomegalovirus-associated TCR beta chains were confirmed in vitro to be specific for cytomegalovirus antigens. A later analysis found that most CMV-associated TCR beta chains appeared HLA-restricted, with HLA associations seemingly driven largely by CMV exposure. According to a later genetic analysis, donors in an Asian-associated ancestry cluster had fewer N-insertions in productive TCRs than the roughly 700-donor mean. Because counts were too low, about 17 rarely observed V segments, including chromosome 9 orphons, were excluded from the earlier analysis of 587 of the donors. The study listed 150 to 200 TCR beta chains as associated with cytomegalovirus. An earlier analysis of 450 to 750 of the donors showed that most TCR beta V segments appeared in productive rearrangements either about 87% or about 30% of the time, which broadly matched IMGT annotations. A cluster of highly shared sequence variants was judged likely to be a technical artifact of the sequencing pipeline. This cohort had only TCR beta chains sequenced, and the lack of alpha or paired-chain data limited which features could be detected. HLA typing was unavailable for some donors at each locus, so association tests used only the typed subset. In a later analysis, TCR association rates were found to vary across HLA loci, with the most associated TCRs seen for DRB1 alleles and the fewest for HLA-C alleles. V-gene and J-gene trimming of TCR beta chains was associated with a missense DCLRE1C variant in a later genetic analysis, and the association was replicated in an independent cohort. Across donors, most TCR sequences were observed very rarely, whereas some public TCRs were present in many individuals.

Per the germline V gene (reference sequence), LNHDA is the CDR1 and SQIVND is the CDR2. For this chain, trimming is 3 bases at the V end and 2 bases at the J end, and the number of junction bases without a gene match is 10. From its cysteine to its phenylalanine, the CDR3 spans 18 amino acids. The DNA shown is the 54-base CDR3, in frame from base 1. The clonotype was recovered from a man aged 50 or older in good health and CMV-seronegative. The V and J segments used are TRBV19 and TRBJ2-3; 11 of the junction bases match TRBD2. Sample: PBMCs. Here the CDR3 is given as CASSIVAGGTLDTDTQYF. The nucleotide sequence reads as follows: TGTGCCAGTAGTATTGTAGCGGGGGGGACTTTAGACACAGATACGCAGTATTTT.